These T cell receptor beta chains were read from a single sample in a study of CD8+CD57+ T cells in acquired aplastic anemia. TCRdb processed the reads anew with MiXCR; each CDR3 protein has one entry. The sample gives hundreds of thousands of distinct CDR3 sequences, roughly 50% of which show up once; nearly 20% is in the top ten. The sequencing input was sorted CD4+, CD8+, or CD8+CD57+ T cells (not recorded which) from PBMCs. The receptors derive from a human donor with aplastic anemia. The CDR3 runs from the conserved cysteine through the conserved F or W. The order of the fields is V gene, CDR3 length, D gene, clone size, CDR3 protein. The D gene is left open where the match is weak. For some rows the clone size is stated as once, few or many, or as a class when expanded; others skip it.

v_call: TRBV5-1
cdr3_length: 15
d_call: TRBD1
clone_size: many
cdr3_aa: CASSLVAGGNQPQHF

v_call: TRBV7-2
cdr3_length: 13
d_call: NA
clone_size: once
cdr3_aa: CASSLGDGLGYTF

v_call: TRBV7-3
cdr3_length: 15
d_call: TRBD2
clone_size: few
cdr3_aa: CASSRTSESTGELFF

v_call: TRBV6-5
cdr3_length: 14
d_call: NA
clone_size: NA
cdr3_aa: CASSPAGEGQPQHF

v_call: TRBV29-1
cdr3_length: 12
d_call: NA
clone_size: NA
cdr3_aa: CSVEYLNTEAFF

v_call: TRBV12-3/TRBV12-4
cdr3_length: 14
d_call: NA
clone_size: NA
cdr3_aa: CASSLGTDGEKLFF

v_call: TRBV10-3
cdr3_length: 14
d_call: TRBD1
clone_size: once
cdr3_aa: CASSRGQGGYEQYF

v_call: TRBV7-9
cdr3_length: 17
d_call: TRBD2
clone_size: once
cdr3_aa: CASTGTSGGAFSDTQYF

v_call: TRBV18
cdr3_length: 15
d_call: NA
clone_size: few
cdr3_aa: CASSPPSQGGETQYF

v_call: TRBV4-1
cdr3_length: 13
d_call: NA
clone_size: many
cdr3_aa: CASSQDRYQPQHF

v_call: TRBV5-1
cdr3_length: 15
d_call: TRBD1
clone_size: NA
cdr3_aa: CASSLGETGGYGYTF

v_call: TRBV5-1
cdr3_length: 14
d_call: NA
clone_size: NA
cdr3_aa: CASSLGQSGNTIYF

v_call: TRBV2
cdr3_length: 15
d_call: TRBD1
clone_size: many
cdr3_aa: CASSVARQGFHEQYF

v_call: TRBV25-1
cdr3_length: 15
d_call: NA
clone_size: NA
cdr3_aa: CASSERLGVTYEQYF

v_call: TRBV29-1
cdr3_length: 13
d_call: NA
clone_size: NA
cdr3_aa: CSVDLGSGQPQHF

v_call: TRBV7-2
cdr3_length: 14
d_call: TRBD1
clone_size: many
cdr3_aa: CASRDRGNTGELFF

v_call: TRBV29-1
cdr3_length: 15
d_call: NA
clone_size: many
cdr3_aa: CSVDGGTATNEKLFF

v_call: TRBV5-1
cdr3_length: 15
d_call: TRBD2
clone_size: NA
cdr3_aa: CASSIPSGGEREQYF

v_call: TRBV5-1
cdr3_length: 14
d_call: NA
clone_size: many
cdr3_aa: CASSPLGGNQPQHF

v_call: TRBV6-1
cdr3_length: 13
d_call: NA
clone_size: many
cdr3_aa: CASSERQAYEQYF

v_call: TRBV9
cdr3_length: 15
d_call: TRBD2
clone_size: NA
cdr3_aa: CASSALGREGNEQFF

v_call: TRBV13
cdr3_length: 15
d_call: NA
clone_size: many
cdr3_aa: CASSLVGTSTNEQFF

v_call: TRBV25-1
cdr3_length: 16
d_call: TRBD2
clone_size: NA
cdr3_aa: CASSPNLQRGSYEQYF

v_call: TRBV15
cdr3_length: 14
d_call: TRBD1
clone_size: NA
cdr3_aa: CATSGTGRAGEQYF